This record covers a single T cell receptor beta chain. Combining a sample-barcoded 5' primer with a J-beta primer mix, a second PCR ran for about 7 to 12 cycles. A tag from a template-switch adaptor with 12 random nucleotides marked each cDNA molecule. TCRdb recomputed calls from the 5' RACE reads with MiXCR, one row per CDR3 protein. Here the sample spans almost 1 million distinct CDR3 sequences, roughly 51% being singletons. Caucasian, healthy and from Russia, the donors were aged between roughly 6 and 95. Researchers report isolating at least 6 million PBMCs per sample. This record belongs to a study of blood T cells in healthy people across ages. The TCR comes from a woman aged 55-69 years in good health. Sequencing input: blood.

The CDR3: CASSLIADQETQYF. The CDR3 DNA follows: TGCGCCAGCAGCCTGATAGCGGACCAAGAGACCCAGTACTTC. The chain couples TRBV4-1 to TRBJ2-5; D is perhaps TRBD2 (6 bases). V was pared by 4 bases and J by 0 bases, with 9 bases between. The germline V gene encodes CDR1 MGHRA and CDR2 YSYEKL. The CDR3 spans 14 residues.